This TCR beta chain was identified during a study of beta chain features in type 1 diabetes. Study in general: Healthy donors resembled patients in age, gender and cell yields.

Comment on this clone: What it binds is unknown.

Whole-study findings and limits: A possible short-template PCR bias applies equally to patients and controls.

Expressed TCRB transcripts were sequenced, since all the RNA that had been isolated was reverse transcribed. The repertoire was sequenced with immunoSEQ multiplex PCR; TCRdb's copy has only in-frame clones and lacks some. The data contain over 700,000 clones, roughly a sixth of them singletons. J lost 4 bases, V lost 0 bases, and 9 bases had no gene match. From germline, CDR1 is LNHNV and CDR2 YYDKDF (reference sequence). This CDR3 is 16 amino acids long. Specimen: naive CD4+ T cells from blood. The J gene is TRBJ2-7, the V gene TRBV15, with TRBD2 identical over 7 bases. The receptor comes from a woman younger than 35 in good health. CDR3 sequence: CATSRDLAGVGYEQYF. The CDR3 nucleotides read TGTGCCACCAGCAGAGACCTTGCGGGAGTAGGGTACGAGCAGTACTTC. Variable domain in full (rest from reference TRBV15 and TRBJ2-7): DAMVIQNPRYQVTQFGKPVTLSCSQTLNHNVMYWYQQKSSQAPKLLFHYYDKDFNNEADTPDNFQSRRPNTSFCFLDIRSPGLGDTAMYLCATSRDLAGVGYEQYFGPGTRLTVT.